The rows below give T cell receptor beta chains drawn from one sample of a study of kidney transplant recipient with SARS-CoV-2 infection. TCRdb recomputed calls from the reads with MiXCR, one row per CDR3 protein. The repertoire holds 200,000 to 300,000 distinct CDR3 sequences, around 26% seen once, with about 7% in the top ten. The sequences come from a blood sample, collected at baseline and on roughly day 110 from a kidney transplant recipient. These receptors all stem from a young adult male patient who had COVID-19 and was a kidney transplant recipient. Some T cells may be the graft donor's. The CDR3 runs from the conserved cysteine through the conserved F or W. The D gene is left open where the match is weak. The size field is filled for only some rows; it gives once, few, many or a size class.

TRBV7-8	TRBJ2-1	TRBD1	many	CASRTGTGLGNEQFF	TGTGCCAGCAGAACCGGGACAGGGTTGGGCAATGAGCAGTTCTTC
TRBV19	TRBJ2-3	TRBD2	few	CASSPPGLVSDTQYF	TGTGCCAGTAGCCCCCCGGGACTAGTCTCAGATACGCAGTATTTT
TRBV25-1	TRBJ1-2	NA	many	CASSICIELGKTYGYTF	TGTGCCAGCAGTATTTGTATAGAACTGGGAAAGACCTATGGCTACACCTTC
TRBV7-7	TRBJ2-2	NA	many	CASSSGRQTTGELFF	TGTGCCAGCAGCTCCGGGAGACAGACGACCGGGGAGCTGTTTTTT
TRBV28	TRBJ1-1	NA	many	CASSTKTGLLNTEAFF	TGTGCCAGCAGCACCAAGACGGGACTTCTTAACACTGAAGCTTTCTTT
TRBV11-3	TRBJ1-2	NA	few	CASSCTSDLGKTYGYTF	TGTGCCAGCAGCTGCACCAGCGATCTCGGAAAGACCTATGGCTACACCTTC
TRBV6-4	TRBJ2-1	NA	NA	CASSEGNSYNEQFF	TGTGCCAGCAGCGAGGGTAACTCCTACAATGAGCAGTTCTTC
TRBV7-9	TRBJ2-1	NA	NA	CASSLISNEQFF	TGTGCCAGCAGCTTAATCAGTAATGAGCAGTTCTTC
TRBV3-1	TRBJ2-5	NA	NA	CASSREHPISFSEAQYF	TGTGCCAGCAGCAGAGAACATCCCATTTCTTTCTCTGAGGCCCAGTACTTC
TRBV12-3/TRBV12-4	TRBJ1-2	NA	many	CASSSLNTAGKTYGYTF	TGTGCCAGCAGTAGTCTAAACACAGCAGGAAAGACCTATGGCTACACCTTC
TRBV10-3	TRBJ2-2	NA	many	CAISARDPGELFF	TGTGCCATCTCGGCCAGGGATCCCGGGGAGCTGTTTTTT
TRBV18	TRBJ2-1	NA	NA	CASSQVGTDYNEQFF	TGTGCCAGCTCACAAGTCGGGACGGACTACAATGAGCAGTTCTTC
TRBV5-6	TRBJ1-5	NA	many	CASSFVDQPQHF	TGTGCCAGCAGCTTCGTCGATCAGCCCCAGCATTTT
TRBV4-1	TRBJ2-5	TRBD1	many	CASSRGQGATETQYF	TGCGCCAGCAGTAGGGGACAGGGGGCGACAGAGACCCAGTACTTC
TRBV2	TRBJ1-5	NA	NA	CASSQGLGQPQHF	TGTGCCAGCAGTCAGGGTTTGGGTCAGCCCCAGCATTTT
TRBV27	TRBJ2-3	NA	many	CASGQVGGTDTQYF	TGTGCCAGCGGACAGGTTGGGGGGACAGATACGCAGTATTTT
TRBV28	TRBJ1-6	NA	many	CASSPVQGEADNSPLHF	TGTGCCAGCAGTCCGGTACAGGGAGAGGCGGATAATTCACCCCTCCACTTT
TRBV12-3/TRBV12-4	TRBJ2-3	NA	once	CASSWRQATDTQYF	TGTGCCAGCAGTTGGCGACAGGCGACAGATACGCAGTATTTT
TRBV3-1	TRBJ2-5	NA	many	CASSQTLPISFSETQYF	TGTGCCAGCAGCCAGACCCTTCCCATTTCTTTCTCTGAGACCCAGTACTTC
TRBV11-2	TRBJ2-5	NA	NA	CASSFVETKYF	TGTGCCAGCAGCTTTGTAGAGACCAAGTACTTC
TRBV27	TRBJ2-7	TRBD1	many	CASRGQGSYEQYF	TGTGCCAGCAGAGGACAGGGCTCCTACGAGCAGTACTTC
TRBV12-3/TRBV12-4	TRBJ1-2	NA	many	CASSIAFTAGKTYGYTF	TGTGCCAGCAGTATTGCGTTCACAGCAGGAAAGACCTATGGCTACACCTTC
TRBV20-1	TRBJ1-2	NA	NA	CSAYERPFRKTYGYTF	TGCAGTGCTTACGAGAGGCCGTTTCGAAAGACCTATGGCTACACCTTC
TRBV4-1	TRBJ1-2	NA	NA	CASSQGEYGYTF	TGCGCCAGCAGCCAAGGTGAATATGGCTACACCTTC
TRBV5-1	TRBJ2-7	TRBD1	many	CASSFGVTGSPQYF	TGCGCCAGCAGCTTCGGGGTGACAGGGAGCCCGCAGTACTTC
TRBV11-1	TRBJ1-3	NA	many	CASSPTGATGNTIYF	TGTGCCAGCAGTCCGACCGGGGCGACTGGAAACACCATATATTTT
TRBV30	TRBJ1-2	NA	many	CAWSVEFSSQVYGYTF	TGTGCCTGGAGTGTAGAGTTCTCTTCCCAAGTCTATGGCTACACCTTC
TRBV28	TRBJ2-7	NA	many	CASLKLGRVHYEQYF	TGTGCCAGCCTTAAGCTCGGACGGGTACACTACGAGCAGTACTTC
TRBV5-3	TRBJ1-2	NA	many	CARQFKVVRKTYGYTF	TGTGCCAGACAGTTTAAAGTGGTGAGAAAGACCTATGGCTACACCTTC
TRBV10-2	TRBJ1-6	TRBD1	many	CASRGTGGNSPLHF	TGCGCCAGCAGGGGGACAGGGGGTAACTCACCCCTCCACTTT
TRBV27	TRBJ2-5	NA	NA	CASSLFGGRGRETQYF	TGTGCCAGCAGTTTATTTGGCGGCAGGGGGAGGGAGACCCAGTACTTC
TRBV5-5	TRBJ1-2	NA	many	CASTIIVSRKTYGYTF	TGTGCCAGCACCATTATTGTCTCGCGAAAGACCTATGGCTACACCTTC
TRBV4-3	TRBJ1-1	NA	many	CASSQEGQGSTEAFF	TGCGCCAGCAGCCAAGAAGGGCAGGGGAGTACTGAAGCTTTCTTT
TRBV4-3	TRBJ1-2	NA	many	CASSTSTGRRKTYGYTF	TGCGCCAGCAGCACGAGTACAGGACGTCGAAAGACCTATGGCTACACCTTC
TRBV4-3	TRBJ2-7	NA	many	CASSQDTQYEQYF	TGCGCCAGCAGCCAAGACACCCAATACGAGCAGTACTTC
TRBV2	TRBJ2-5	NA	many	CASSPDGDETQYF	TGTGCCAGCAGCCCGGACGGCGACGAGACCCAGTACTTC
TRBV7-7	TRBJ1-2	NA	many	CASSASRKCRKTYGYTF	TGTGCCAGCAGCGCTTCCCGTAAGTGCCGAAAGACCTATGGCTACACCTTC
TRBV10-2	TRBJ2-2	NA	many	CASSARVGTGELFF	TGCGCCAGCAGTGCCAGAGTTGGGACCGGGGAGCTGTTTTTT
TRBV20-1	TRBJ1-5	NA	many	CSARWGGGSSNQPQHF	TGCAGTGCTAGATGGGGGGGTGGCTCTAGCAATCAGCCCCAGCATTTT
TRBV3-1	TRBJ2-5	NA	many	CASSAQHPISFSETQYF	TGTGCCAGCAGCGCTCAGCATCCCATTTCTTTCTCTGAGACCCAGTACTTC
TRBV10-2	TRBJ1-3	NA	many	CASTLGGNGNTIYF	TGCGCCAGCACCCTTGGGGGGAACGGAAACACCATATATTTT
TRBV5-6	TRBJ2-7	NA	many	CASSSRGGTYEQYF	TGTGCCAGCAGCTCCCGAGGCGGAACCTACGAGCAGTACTTC
TRBV18	TRBJ2-4	NA	few	CASSRSELAKNIQYF	TGTGCCAGCTCACGGAGCGAACTAGCCAAAAACATTCAGTACTTC
TRBV7-7	TRBJ1-2	NA	few	CASSTDVKCRKTYGYTF	TGTGCCAGCAGCACTGACGTTAAGTGCCGAAAGACCTATGGCTACACCTTC
TRBV11-2	TRBJ1-3	NA	many	CASSLEALSGNTIYF	TGTGCCAGCAGCTTAGAAGCCCTCTCTGGAAACACCATATATTTT
TRBV5-4	TRBJ1-1	TRBD1	many	CASSPRDRVATEAFF	TGTGCCAGCAGCCCCCGGGACAGGGTTGCCACTGAAGCTTTCTTT
TRBV6-4	TRBJ2-2	NA	NA	CASTRTANTGELFF	TGTGCCAGCACCCGGACAGCGAACACCGGGGAGCTGTTTTTT
TRBV12-2	TRBJ1-2	NA	many	CASRGAKTPRKTYGYTF	TGTGCAAGTCGCGGGGCTAAGACTCCACGAAAGACCTATGGCTACACCTTC
TRBV6-4	TRBJ2-3	TRBD2	many	CASSDGGRGTDTQYF	TGTGCCAGCAGTGACGGCGGGAGGGGGACAGATACGCAGTATTTT
TRBV7-6	TRBJ2-5	TRBD2	NA	CASSVSGWETQYF	TGTGCTAGCAGCGTTAGCGGGTGGGAGACCCAGTACTTC
TRBV6-5	TRBJ1-1	NA	NA	CASSEVMNTEAFF	TGTGCCAGCAGTGAGGTTATGAACACTGAAGCTTTCTTT
TRBV7-6	TRBJ2-1	TRBD1	many	CASSSTGQSYNEQFF	TGTGCCAGCAGCTCAACGGGACAGTCCTACAATGAGCAGTTCTTC